The following is a TCR beta chain sequence with its context. This CDR3 has 14 residues. The ends were cut back, 0 bases at V and 6 bases at J, with 13 bases in the middle. CDR1 is DFQATT and CDR2 is SNEGSKA in the germline V gene (reference sequence). This record comes from a study of early T cells in non-severe SARS-CoV-2 infection. TCRdb reanalysed the 5' RACE reads using MiXCR and keeps one entry per CDR3 protein. Counted here are around 30,000 distinct CDR3 sequences, around 5.9% occurring once; the ten biggest clones make up approximately 12%. Sample: whole blood. V and J are TRBV20-1 and TRBJ2-3; the D gene is possibly TRBD1 (5 bases). The sequence was collected from an adult who was a healthcare worker with PCR-confirmed SARS-CoV-2 infection or an uninfected control (not recorded which). The CDR3 DNA reads TGCAGTGCTAGAGAGGGGCCGGTCGCGGATACGCAGTATTTT. Amino acid sequence: CSAREGPVADTQYF.